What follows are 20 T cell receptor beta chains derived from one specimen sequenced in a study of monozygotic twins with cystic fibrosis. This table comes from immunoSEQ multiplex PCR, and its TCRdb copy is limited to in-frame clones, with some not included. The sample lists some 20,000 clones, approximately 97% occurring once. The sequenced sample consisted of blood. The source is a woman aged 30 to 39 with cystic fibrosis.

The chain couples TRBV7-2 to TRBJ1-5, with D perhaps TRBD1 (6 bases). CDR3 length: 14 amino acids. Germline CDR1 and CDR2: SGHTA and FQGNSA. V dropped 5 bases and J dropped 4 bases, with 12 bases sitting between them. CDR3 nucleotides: TGTGCCAGCAGCCCCCAGGGGTCAAATCAGCCCCAGCATTTT. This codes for CASSPQGSNQPQHF.

The CDR3 loop is CASSLTVPDRGSYGYTF. DNA of the CDR3: TGTGCCAGCAGCTTAACTGTTCCGGACAGGGGAAGCTATGGCTACACCTTC. This rearrangement joins TRBV5-5 to TRBJ1-2, with TRBD1 matching over 9 bases. V lost 2 bases, J lost 4 bases, and 12 bases stayed unmatched. The CDR3 runs 17 residues. CDR1 is SGHKS and CDR2 is YYEKEE in the germline V gene (reference sequence).

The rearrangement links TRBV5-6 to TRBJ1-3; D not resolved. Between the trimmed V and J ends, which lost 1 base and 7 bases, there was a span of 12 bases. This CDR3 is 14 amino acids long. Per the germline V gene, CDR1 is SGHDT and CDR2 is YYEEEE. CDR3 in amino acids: CASSLIRDRNTIYF. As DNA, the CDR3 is TGTGCCAGCAGCTTGATAAGGGATCGTAACACCATATATTTT.

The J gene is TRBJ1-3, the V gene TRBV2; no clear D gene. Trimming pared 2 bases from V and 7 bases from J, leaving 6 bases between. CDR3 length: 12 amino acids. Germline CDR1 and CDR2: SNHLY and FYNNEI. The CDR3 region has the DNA TGTGCCAGCAGTGAAAAGCCGAACACCATATATTTT. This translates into CASSEKPNTIYF.

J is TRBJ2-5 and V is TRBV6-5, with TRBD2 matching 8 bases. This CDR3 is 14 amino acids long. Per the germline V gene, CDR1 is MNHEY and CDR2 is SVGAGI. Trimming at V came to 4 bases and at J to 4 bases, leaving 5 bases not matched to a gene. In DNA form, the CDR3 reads TGTGCCAGCAGTTTAGCGGGGCCCGGAGAGACCCAGTACTTC. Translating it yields CASSLAGPGETQYF.

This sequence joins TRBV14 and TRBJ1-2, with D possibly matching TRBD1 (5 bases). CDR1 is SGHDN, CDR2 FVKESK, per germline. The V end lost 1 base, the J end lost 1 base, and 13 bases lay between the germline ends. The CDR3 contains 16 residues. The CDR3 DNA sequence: TGTGCCAGCAGCCAAGGGGGCGCAGGCGTTAACTATGGCTACACCTTC. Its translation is CASSQGGAGVNYGYTF. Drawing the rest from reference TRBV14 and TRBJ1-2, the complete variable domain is EAGVTQFPSHSVIEKGQTVTLRCDPISGHDNLYWYRRVMGKEIKFLLHFVKESKQDESGMPNNRFLAERTGGTYSTLKVQPAELEDSGVYFCASSQGGAGVNYGYTFGSGTRLTVV.

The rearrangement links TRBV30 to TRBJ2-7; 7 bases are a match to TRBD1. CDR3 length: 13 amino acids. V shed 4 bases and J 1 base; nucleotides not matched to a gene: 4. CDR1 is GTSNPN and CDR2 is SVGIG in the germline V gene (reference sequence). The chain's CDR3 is CAWNPGQSYEQYF. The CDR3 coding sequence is TGTGCCTGGAACCCGGGACAGTCCTACGAGCAGTACTTC.

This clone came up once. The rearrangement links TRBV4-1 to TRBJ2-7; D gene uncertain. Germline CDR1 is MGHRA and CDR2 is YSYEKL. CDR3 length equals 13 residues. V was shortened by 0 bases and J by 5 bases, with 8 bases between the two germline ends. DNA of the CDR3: TGCGCCAGCAGCCAAGATGGGAACGACGAGCAGTACTTC. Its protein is CASSQDGNDEQYF.

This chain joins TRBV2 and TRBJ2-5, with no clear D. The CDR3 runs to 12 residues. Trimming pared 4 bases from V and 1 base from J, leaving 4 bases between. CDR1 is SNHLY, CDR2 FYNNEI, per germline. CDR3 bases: TGTGCCAGCAGTGCCACCCAAGAGACCCAGTACTTC. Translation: CASSATQETQYF.

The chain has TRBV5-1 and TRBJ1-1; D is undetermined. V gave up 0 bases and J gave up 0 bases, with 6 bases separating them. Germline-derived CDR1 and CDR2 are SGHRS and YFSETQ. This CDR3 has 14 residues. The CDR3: CASSLGTVNTEAFF. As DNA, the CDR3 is TGCGCCAGCAGCTTGGGGACGGTGAACACTGAAGCTTTCTTT.

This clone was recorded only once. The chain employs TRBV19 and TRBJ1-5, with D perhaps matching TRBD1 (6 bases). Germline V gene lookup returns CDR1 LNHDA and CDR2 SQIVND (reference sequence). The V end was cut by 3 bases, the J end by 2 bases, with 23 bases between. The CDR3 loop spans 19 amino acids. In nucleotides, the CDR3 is TGTGCCAGTAGTATGGGGGCGAGGGGGGCCCCGTCGGGCAATCAGCCCCAGCATTTT. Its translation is CASSMGARGAPSGNQPQHF. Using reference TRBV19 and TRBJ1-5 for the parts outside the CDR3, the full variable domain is DGGITQSPKYLFRKEGQNVTLSCEQNLNHDAMYWYRQDPGQGLRLIYYSQIVNDFQKGDIAEGYSVSREKKESFPLTVTSAQKNPTAFYLCASSMGARGAPSGNQPQHFGDGTRLSIL.

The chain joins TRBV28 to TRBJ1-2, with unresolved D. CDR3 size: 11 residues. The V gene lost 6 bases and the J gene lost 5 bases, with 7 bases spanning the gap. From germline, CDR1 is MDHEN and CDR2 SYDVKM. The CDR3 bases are TGTGCCAGCAGGGCGGAGTATGGCTACACCTTC. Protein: CASRAEYGYTF.

CDR3 loop: CASSFGERGEAFF. The DNA of the CDR3 is TGTGCCAGCAGTTTTGGGGAGAGGGGGGAAGCTTTCTTT. The chain joins TRBV28 to TRBJ1-1; tentative D call: TRBD1 (6 bases). Germline-derived CDR1 and CDR2 are MDHEN and SYDVKM. The V gene lost 3 bases and the J gene lost 8 bases, with 13 bases spanning the gap. The CDR3 contains 13 residues.

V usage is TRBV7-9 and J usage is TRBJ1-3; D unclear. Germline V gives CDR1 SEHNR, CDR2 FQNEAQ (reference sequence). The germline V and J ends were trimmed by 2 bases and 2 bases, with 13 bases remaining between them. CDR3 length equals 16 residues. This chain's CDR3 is CASSLRTEVPGNTIYF. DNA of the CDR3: TGTGCCAGCAGCTTAAGAACGGAAGTTCCTGGAAACACCATATATTTT.

For the CDR3, the DNA is TGCGCCAGCAGTCCCCCGGGGCGGACAGGGGTTTATGGCTACACCTTC. Residues: CASSPPGRTGVYGYTF. V usage is TRBV23-1 and J usage is TRBJ1-2, with TRBD1 identical over 9 bases. TRBV23-1 is an ORF, with its function uncertain. This CDR3 has 16 amino acids. Trimming took 4 bases from V and 5 from J; bases not matched to a gene: 11.

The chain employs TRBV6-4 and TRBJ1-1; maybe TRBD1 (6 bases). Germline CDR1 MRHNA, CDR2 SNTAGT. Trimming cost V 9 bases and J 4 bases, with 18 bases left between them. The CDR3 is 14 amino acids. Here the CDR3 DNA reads TGTGCCAGATTTGGTCGGGGGCGGAGCACTGAAGCTTTCTTT. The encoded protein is CARFGRGRSTEAFF.

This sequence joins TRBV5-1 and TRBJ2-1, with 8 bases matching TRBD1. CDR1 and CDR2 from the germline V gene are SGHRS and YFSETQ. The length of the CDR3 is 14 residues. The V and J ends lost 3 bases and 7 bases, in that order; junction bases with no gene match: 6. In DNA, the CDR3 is TGCGCCAGCAGCTCATGGACAGGGTATAATGAGCAGTTCTTC. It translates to CASSSWTGYNEQFF.

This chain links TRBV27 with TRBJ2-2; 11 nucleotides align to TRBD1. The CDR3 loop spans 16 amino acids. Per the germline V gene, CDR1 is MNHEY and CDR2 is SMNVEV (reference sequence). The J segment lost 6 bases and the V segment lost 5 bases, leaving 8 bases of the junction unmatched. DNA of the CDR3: TGTGCCAGCAGTCTCACCGGGACAGGGGGTGCCGGGGAGCTGTTTTTT. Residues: CASSLTGTGGAGELFF.

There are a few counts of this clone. CDR3 amino acids: CSVGEAGVNTEAFF. The DNA for the CDR3 is TGCAGCGTAGGGGAAGCCGGTGTGAACACTGAAGCTTTCTTT. The J gene is TRBJ1-1, the V gene TRBV29-1; possible D gene TRBD1, 5 bases. Germline lookup yields CDR1 SQVTM and CDR2 ANQGSEA. The CDR3 extends over 14 amino acids. Trimming shortened V by 6 bases and J by 0 bases, and 14 bases separated the two germline ends.

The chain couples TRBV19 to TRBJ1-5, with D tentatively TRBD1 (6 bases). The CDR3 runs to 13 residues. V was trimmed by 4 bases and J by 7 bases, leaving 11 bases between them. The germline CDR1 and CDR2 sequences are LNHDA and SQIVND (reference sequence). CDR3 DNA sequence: TGTGCCAGTAGTACTGGGGGGGGCCAGCCCCAGCATTTT. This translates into CASSTGGGQPQHF.